This T cell receptor (beta chain) was sequenced during a study of T cell responses to AZD1222 COVID-19 vaccine (dated by TCRdb to 2020 to 2023). For the wider study: AZD1222 recipients given second doses at about 4 weeks or at about 12 weeks were pooled, since spike-specific TCR depth and breadth were not found to differ between the two schedules. A total of over 230 trial participants underwent TCR sequencing, of whom 207 had received two doses of AZD1222 and around 25 had received two doses of the MenACWY control vaccine. Enrollment into the trials was organized by age into subgroups of 18-55, 56-69 and 70-plus years, and those subgroups contained approximately 150, 30 and 60 TCR-sequenced participants, respectively. Summary of the overall study and its limitations: Reportedly, almost half of the unique spike-specific TCRs recognized epitopes lying outside the regions that are mutated in the B.1.351 and B.1.1.7 variants. Most participants were white British and females outnumbered males, and the authors suggested that clonal diversity may have been underestimated. The 56-69-year group was small, and its depth increase did not reach significance, likely because of low power. No day 14 peak-response samples were available, so repertoires were characterized only after the peak T cell response. Only a handful of AZD1222 recipients were SARS-CoV-2 seropositive at baseline, limiting conclusions about previously exposed vaccinees. Spike-specific TCR breadth and depth rose significantly after two AZD1222 doses compared with day 0 and with MenACWY recipients. The whole spike protein was spanned by vaccine-associated CD4 TCRs, and dominant responses were seen in regions 160-218 and 743-854.

The CDR3 regions of human TCRbeta chains were analyzed by immunosequencing. Per the source publication's procedure: Repertoire TCRs were matched against a reference library of SARS-CoV-2-specific TCRs generated with the MIRA antigen-specificity platform. Breadth was defined as the fraction of unique TCRs that were SARS-CoV-2-associated. Depth was defined as the fraction of total T cells that were SARS-CoV-2-associated. Using the MIRA data, every spike-specific TCR was mapped to the spike region that the TCR reacted to and assigned to either a CD4 or a CD8 class. Log10-transformed breadth and depth values were compared by one-way ANOVA with Sidak's multiple comparisons tests. The table comes from immuneACCESS by way of TCRdb, which keeps in-frame sequences with V and J called. Part of the clones is missing from these tables; in studies checked, under half for an unresolved V gene and the rest for unknown reasons. That table furnishes V, J and clone size, whereas the DNA furnished D and trimming. A total of around 100,000 clones appear in this sample, around 94% of them only once. The ten top clones hold approximately 2.2% of the sample.

Measured from the cysteine to the phenylalanine, the CDR3 is 18 residues long. Only CDR3 DNA is held: 54 bases, read in frame from base 1. Between the V and J ends, shortened by 1 base and 5 bases respectively, the junction contains 23 bases. Reading the germline V gene (reference sequence) gives CDR1 PRHDT and CDR2 FYEKMQ. The time point label of this sample denotes: baseline before first vaccination. The vaccinee samples were drawn from two UK trials, COV001 and COV002, one of which was a single-blind randomized controlled phase 2/3 trial testing AZD1222 (ChAdOx1 nCoV-19) in healthy adults. For TCRbeta chain sequencing, PBMC samples from trial participants were taken at day 0 and at day 28 after the second dose. This clone showed up just a few times. Its antigen is currently not known. Base qualities are not recorded, but no much larger clone differs from it by a single base.

This sample comprised peripheral blood, obtained on day 0 of AZD1222 vaccination. The clonotype originates from an adult in good health. This receptor chain uses TRBV13 and TRBJ1-2, with TRBD1 as a weak D call on 6 bases. Here is the DNA: TGTGCCAGCAGCTTAGCAATCCAGTTAAAGGGGGGCCCTTATGGCTACACCTTC. Translated, it reads CASSLAIQLKGGPYGYTF. Outside the CDR3, residues come from the reference TRBV13 and TRBJ1-2 proteins, so the full variable domain is: AAGVIQSPRHLIKEKRETATLKCYPIPRHDTVYWYQQGPGQDPQFLISFYEKMQSDKGSIPDRFSAQQFSDYHSELNMSSLELGDSALYFCASSLAIQLKGGPYGYTFGSGTRLTVV.